This T cell receptor (beta chain) was recorded in a study of CD8+ T cells in alopecia areata. Study results and limitations: Any link of baseline CD8+ expansion to response, resting on one nonresponder, remains uncertain. Normal skin's resident alphabeta T cells are also sequenced in scalp samples.

cDNA reverse transcribed from extracted RNA served as the sequencing template. Sequencing used immunoSEQ multiplex PCR; TCRdb keeps in-frame clones, though not all of them. The repertoire holds some 240,000 clones, with about 57% as singletons. The CDR3 sequence is 16 residues long. V lost 4 bases, J lost 8 bases, and 24 bases lay in between. Germline V gives CDR1 SGHRS, CDR2 YFSETQ. The treatment is: oral pan-JAK inhibitor, 5-10 mg twice daily. With regard to this clone: Its antigen remains unknown.

The clonotype was recovered from a human donor with alopecia areata. The material sequenced was CD4+ T cells sorted from blood, taken at week 4, from a patient treated with tofacitinib. The V gene is TRBV5-1, the J gene TRBJ1-2; D is possibly TRBD1 (5 bases). In DNA, the CDR3 is TGCGCCAGCAGCCGGAGTGGAGGGGAGCTCGGGCTGGGCTACACCTTC. Translated: CASSRSGGELGLGYTF.